The entry below describes one T cell receptor beta chain. Its antigen is currently unknown. The entry originates in a study of human CD8 memory T cell subsets. The study's findings and limits: The Chao1 estimates suggested that precursor exhausted T cells were less diverse than stem-like memory T cells.

Researchers made TCR beta libraries via UMI-labeled 5' RACE. TCRdb reprocessed the 5' RACE reads, with one entry per CDR3 protein and no DNA. The specimen's table records roughly 5,000 distinct CDR3 sequences. The CDR3 contains 15 residues. CDR1 is MDHEN, CDR2 SYDVKM, per germline. The sequenced sample consisted of CD8+ T cells from PBMCs. The TCR originated in a human donor in good health. This chain connects TRBV28 to TRBJ2-7; absent DNA, TCRdb's TRBD1 call cannot be checked. The CDR3 sequence: CASSLIVSSADEQYF.